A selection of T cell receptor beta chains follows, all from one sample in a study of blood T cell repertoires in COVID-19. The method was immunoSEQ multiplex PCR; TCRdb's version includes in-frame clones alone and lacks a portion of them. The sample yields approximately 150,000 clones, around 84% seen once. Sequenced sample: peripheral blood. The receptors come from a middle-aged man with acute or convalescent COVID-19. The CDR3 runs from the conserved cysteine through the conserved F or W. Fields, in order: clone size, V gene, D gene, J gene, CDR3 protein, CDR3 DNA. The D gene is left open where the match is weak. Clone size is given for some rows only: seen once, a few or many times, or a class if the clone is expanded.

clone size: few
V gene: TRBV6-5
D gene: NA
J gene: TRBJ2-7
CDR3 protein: CASSYSFGGEQYF
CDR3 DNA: TGTGCCAGCAGTTATAGTTTTGGGGGGGAGCAGTACTTC

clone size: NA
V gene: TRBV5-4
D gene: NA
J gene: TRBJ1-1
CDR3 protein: CASSLVGGPIMNTEAFF
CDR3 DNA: TGTGCCAGCAGCTTGGTGGGGGGGCCGATCATGAACACTGAAGCTTTCTTT

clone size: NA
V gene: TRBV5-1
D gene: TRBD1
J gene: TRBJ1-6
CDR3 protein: CASSGPGQSGSPLHF
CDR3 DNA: TGCGCCAGCAGCGGGCCGGGACAGAGCGGTTCACCCCTCCACTTT

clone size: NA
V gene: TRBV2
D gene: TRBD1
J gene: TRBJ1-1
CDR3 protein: CASSQLEGARTEAFF
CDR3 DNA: TGTGCCAGCAGCCAGCTGGAGGGGGCGCGCACTGAAGCTTTCTTT

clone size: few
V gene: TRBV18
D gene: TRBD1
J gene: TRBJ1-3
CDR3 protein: CASSPEQGRSGNTIYF
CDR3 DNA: TGTGCCAGCTCACCCGAACAGGGGCGTTCTGGAAACACCATATATTTT

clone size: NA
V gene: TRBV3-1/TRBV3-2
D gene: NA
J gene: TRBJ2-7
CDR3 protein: CASSQWELSYEQYF
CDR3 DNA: TGTGCCAGCAGCCAATGGGAGCTGTCCTACGAGCAGTACTTC

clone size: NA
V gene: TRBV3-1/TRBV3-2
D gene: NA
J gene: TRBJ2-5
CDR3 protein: CASSQVAARAETQYF
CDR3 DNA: TGTGCCAGCAGCCAAGTGGCGGCCAGGGCAGAGACCCAGTACTTC

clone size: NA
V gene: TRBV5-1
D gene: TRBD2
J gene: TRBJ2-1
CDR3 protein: CASSLGSSGGREKQFF
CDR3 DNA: TGCGCCAGCAGCTTGGGGTCTAGCGGGGGACGGGAAAAGCAGTTCTTC

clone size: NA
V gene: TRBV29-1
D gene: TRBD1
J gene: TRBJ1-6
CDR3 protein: CSVQTGGWDSPLHF
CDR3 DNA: TGCAGCGTCCAGACAGGGGGCTGGGATTCACCCCTCCACTTT

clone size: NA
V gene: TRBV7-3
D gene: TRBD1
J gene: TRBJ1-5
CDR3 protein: CASRLTGDSNQPQHF
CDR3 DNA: TGTGCCAGCAGACTGACAGGGGATAGCAATCAGCCCCAGCATTTT

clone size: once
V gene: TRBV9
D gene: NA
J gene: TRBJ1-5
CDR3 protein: CASSSTGINQPQHF
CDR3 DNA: TGTGCCAGCAGCTCAACAGGGATCAATCAGCCCCAGCATTTT

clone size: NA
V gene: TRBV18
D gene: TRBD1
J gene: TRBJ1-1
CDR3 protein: CASSLRDRAEAFF
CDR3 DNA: TGTGCCAGCTCCCTCCGGGACAGGGCTGAAGCTTTCTTT

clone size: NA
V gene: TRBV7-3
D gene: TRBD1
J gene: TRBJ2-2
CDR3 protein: CASSLRSGQGASGELFF
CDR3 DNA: TGTGCCAGCAGCTTAAGGTCGGGACAGGGGGCGAGCGGGGAGCTGTTTTTT

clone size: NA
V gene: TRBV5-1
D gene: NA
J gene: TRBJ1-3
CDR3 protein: CASSLDGGAPGNTIYF
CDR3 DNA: TGCGCCAGCAGCTTGGATGGAGGGGCACCTGGAAACACCATATATTTT

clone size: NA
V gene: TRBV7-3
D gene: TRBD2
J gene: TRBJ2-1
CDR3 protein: CASSSSSSSGGAREQFF
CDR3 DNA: TGTGCCAGCAGCTCCTCTTCGTCTAGCGGGGGGGCCCGAGAGCAGTTCTTC

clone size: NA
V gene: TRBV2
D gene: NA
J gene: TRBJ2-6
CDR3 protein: CASRGRSGANVLTF
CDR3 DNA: TGTGCCAGCAGAGGGAGATCTGGGGCCAACGTCCTGACTTTC

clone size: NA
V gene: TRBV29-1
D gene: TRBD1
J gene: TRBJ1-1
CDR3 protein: CSVTGLGNTEAFF
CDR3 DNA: TGCAGCGTGACAGGGTTGGGGAACACTGAAGCTTTCTTT

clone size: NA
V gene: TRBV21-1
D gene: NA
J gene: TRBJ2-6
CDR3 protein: CASSKGGDYSGANVLTF
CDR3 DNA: TGTGCCAGCAGCAAAGGAGGCGACTACTCTGGGGCCAACGTCCTGACTTTC

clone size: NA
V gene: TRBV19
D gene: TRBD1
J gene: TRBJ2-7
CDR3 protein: CASSIGTGGSYEQYF
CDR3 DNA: TGTGCCAGTAGTATCGGGACAGGGGGATCCTACGAGCAGTACTTC

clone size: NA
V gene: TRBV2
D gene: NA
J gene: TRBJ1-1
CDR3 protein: CASSDQVWTEAFF
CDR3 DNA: TGTGCCAGCAGTGACCAGGTCTGGACTGAAGCTTTCTTT

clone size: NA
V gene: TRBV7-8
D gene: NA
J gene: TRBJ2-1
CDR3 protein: CASSSAGSGEKDEQFF
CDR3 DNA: TGTGCCAGCAGCTCCGCCGGGTCGGGGGAAAAGGATGAGCAGTTCTTC

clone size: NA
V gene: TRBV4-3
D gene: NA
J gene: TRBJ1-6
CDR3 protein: CASSQDQGGYNSPLHF
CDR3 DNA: TGCGCCAGCAGCCAAGATCAAGGGGGTTATAATTCACCCCTCCACTTT

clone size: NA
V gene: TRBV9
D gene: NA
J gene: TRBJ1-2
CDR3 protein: CASSVVPEYGYTF
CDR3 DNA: TGTGCCAGCAGCGTAGTACCGGAGTATGGCTACACCTTC

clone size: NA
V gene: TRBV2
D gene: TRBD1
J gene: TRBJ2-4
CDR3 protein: CAGGTGRTIQYF
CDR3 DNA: TGTGCCGGCGGGACAGGGAGGACCATTCAGTACTTC

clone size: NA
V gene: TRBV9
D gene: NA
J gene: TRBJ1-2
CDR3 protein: CASSAQGFYGYTF
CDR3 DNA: TGTGCCAGCAGCGCCCAGGGTTTCTATGGCTACACCTTC

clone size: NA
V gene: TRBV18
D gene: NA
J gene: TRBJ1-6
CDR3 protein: CASSEPSGDSPLHF
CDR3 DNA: TGTGCCAGCTCAGAGCCATCAGGGGATTCACCCCTCCACTTT

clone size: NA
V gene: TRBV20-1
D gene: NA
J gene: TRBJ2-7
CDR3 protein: CSASDLVQGTYEQYF
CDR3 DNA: TGCAGTGCTAGTGACCTAGTACAGGGTACCTACGAGCAGTACTTC

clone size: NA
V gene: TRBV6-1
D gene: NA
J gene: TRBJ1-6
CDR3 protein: CASSESRSPLHF
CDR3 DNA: TGTGCCAGCAGTGAGTCGAGGTCACCCCTCCACTTT

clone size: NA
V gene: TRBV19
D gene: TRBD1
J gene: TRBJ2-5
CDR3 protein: CASSRQGRETQYF
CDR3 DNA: TGTGCCAGTAGTCGACAGGGGAGGGAGACCCAGTACTTC

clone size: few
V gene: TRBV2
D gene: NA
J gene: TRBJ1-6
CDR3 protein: CASSVVTYNSPLHF
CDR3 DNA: TGTGCCAGCAGTGTAGTGACATATAATTCACCCCTCCACTTT

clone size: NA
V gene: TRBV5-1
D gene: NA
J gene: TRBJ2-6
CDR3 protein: CASSLAQAPSGANVLTF
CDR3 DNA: TGCGCCAGCAGCTTGGCCCAGGCCCCCTCTGGGGCCAACGTCCTGACTTTC

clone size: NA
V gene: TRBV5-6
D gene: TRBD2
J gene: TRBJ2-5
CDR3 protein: CASSFLGGDQETQYF
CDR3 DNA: TGTGCCAGCAGCTTCCTCGGGGGGGATCAAGAGACCCAGTACTTC

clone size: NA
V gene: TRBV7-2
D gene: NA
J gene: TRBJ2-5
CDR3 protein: CASSDGPRETQYF
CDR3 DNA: TGTGCCAGCAGCGATGGCCCTAGGGAGACCCAGTACTTC

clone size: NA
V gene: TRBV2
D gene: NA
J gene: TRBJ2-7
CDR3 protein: CASSGRGYEQYF
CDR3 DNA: TGTGCCAGCAGTGGCAGGGGCTACGAGCAGTACTTC

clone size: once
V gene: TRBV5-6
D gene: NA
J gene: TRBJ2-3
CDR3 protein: CASSLAGGKDTQYF
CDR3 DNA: TGTGCCAGCAGCTTGGCGGGGGGCAAAGATACGCAGTATTTT

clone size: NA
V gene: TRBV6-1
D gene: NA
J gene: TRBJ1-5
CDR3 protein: CASSDVGGNQPQHF
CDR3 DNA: TGTGCCAGCAGTGACGTGGGAGGCAATCAGCCCCAGCATTTT

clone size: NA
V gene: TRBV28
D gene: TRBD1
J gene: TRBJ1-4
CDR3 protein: CASSLQGAWEKLFF
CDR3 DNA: TGTGCCAGCAGTTTACAGGGGGCGTGGGAAAAACTGTTTTTT

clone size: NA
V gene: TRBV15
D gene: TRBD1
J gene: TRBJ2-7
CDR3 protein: CATSNQDRGSYEQYF
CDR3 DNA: TGTGCCACCAGCAATCAGGACAGGGGATCTTACGAGCAGTACTTC

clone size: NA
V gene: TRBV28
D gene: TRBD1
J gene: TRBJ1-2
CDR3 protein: CASTLGRGREGYTF
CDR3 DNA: TGTGCCAGCACCTTGGGCAGGGGGCGGGAAGGCTACACCTTC

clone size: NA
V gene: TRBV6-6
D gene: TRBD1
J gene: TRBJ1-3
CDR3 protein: CASRGQGIGNTIYF
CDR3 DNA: TGTGCCAGCAGGGGACAGGGGATTGGAAACACCATATATTTT

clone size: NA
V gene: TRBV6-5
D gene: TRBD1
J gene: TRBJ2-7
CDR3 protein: CASSREQGGYEQYF
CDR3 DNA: TGTGCCAGCAGCCGGGAACAGGGGGGCTACGAGCAGTACTTC

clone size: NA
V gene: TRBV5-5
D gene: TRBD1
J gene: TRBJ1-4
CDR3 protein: CASSLGQGRSNEKLFF
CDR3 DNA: TGTGCCAGCAGCTTGGGACAGGGGCGATCCAATGAAAAACTGTTTTTT

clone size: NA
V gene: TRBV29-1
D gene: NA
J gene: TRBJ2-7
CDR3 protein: CSAAGDSYEQYF
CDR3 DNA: TGCAGCGCTGCAGGCGACTCCTACGAGCAGTACTTC

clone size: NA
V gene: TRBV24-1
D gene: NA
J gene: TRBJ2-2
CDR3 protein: CATSDSTGFGPGELFF
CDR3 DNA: TGTGCCACCAGTGATTCTACAGGGTTTGGGCCCGGGGAGCTGTTTTTT

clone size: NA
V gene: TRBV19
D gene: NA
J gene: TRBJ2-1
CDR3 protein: CASSIGTLPEGEQFF
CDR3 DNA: TGTGCCAGTAGTATTGGGACACTACCTGAGGGGGAGCAGTTCTTC